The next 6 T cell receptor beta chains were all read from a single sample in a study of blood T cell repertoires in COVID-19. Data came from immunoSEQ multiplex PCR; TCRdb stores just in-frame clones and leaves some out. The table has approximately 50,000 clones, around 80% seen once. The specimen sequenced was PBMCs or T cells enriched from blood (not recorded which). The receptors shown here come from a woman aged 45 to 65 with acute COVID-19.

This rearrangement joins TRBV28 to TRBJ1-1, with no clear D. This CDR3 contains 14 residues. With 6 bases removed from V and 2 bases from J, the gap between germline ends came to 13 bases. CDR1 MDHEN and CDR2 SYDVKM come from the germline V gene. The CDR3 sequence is CASSAPVLNTEAFF. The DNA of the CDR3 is TGTGCCAGCAGCGCCCCTGTACTTAACACTGAAGCTTTCTTT.

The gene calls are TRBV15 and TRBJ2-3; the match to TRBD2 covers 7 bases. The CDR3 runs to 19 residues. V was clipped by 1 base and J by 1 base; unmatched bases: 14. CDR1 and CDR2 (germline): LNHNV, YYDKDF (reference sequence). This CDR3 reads CATSRVYSGPGGGTDTQYF. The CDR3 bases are TGTGCCACCAGCAGAGTGTATAGCGGGCCTGGGGGGGGCACAGATACGCAGTATTTT.

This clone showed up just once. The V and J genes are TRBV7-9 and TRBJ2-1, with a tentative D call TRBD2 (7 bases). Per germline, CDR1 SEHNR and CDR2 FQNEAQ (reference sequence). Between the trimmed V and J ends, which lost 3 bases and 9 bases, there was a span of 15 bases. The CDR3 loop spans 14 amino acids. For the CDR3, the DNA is TGTGCCAGCAGCTTTTTGGGGGGGCCGAGTGAGCAGTTCTTC. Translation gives CASSFLGGPSEQFF.

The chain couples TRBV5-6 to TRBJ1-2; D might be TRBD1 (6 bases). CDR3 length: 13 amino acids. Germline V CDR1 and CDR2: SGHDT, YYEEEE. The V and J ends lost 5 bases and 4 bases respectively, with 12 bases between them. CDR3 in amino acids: CASSRQEGYGYTF. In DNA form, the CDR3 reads TGTGCCAGCAGTAGACAGGAAGGCTATGGCTACACCTTC.

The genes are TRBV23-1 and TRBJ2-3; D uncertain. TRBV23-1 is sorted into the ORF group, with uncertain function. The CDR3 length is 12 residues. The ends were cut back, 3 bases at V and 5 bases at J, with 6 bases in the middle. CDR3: CASSHSLDTQYF. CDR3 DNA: TGCGCCAGCAGTCATTCGTTAGATACGCAGTATTTT.

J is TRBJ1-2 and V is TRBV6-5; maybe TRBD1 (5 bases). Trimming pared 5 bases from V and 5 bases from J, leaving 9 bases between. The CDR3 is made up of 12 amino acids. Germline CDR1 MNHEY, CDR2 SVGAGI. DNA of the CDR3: TGTGCCAGCAGTCCAGGGCGGTATGGCTACACCTTC. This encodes CASSPGRYGYTF.